Listed below are T cell receptor beta chains from one sample, sequenced in a study of blood T cell repertoires in COVID-19. The table came from immunoSEQ multiplex PCR; TCRdb's copy has only in-frame clones and leaves some out. The table shows roughly 100,000 clones, with about 81% occurring only once. Source material: peripheral blood. The receptors come from a man in his fifties or sixties with acute or convalescent COVID-19. Each CDR3 is given with its conserved first and last residue. Fields, in order: CDR3 protein, CDR3 DNA, clone size, V gene, J gene, D gene. D genes are given only for firm matches. Size values are once, few and many counts, or a class for expanded clones, and some rows have none.

CDR3: CASSSGTGLFPLYGYTF
DNA: TGTGCCAGCAGCTCGGGGACAGGACTGTTTCCCCTCTATGGCTACACCTTC
size: once
V: TRBV27
J: TRBJ1-2
D: TRBD1

CDR3: CASSWALSYEQYF
DNA: TGTGCCAGCAGCTGGGCCCTGTCCTACGAGCAGTACTTC
size: NA
V: TRBV5-5
J: TRBJ2-7
D: NA

CDR3: CASSTTGTLSNQPQHF
DNA: TGTGCCAGTAGTACCACGGGGACACTTAGCAATCAGCCCCAGCATTTT
size: NA
V: TRBV19
J: TRBJ1-5
D: NA

CDR3: CASSSGLPGRDIQYF
DNA: TGTGCCAGCAGTTCGGGGCTACCAGGGAGGGACATTCAGTACTTC
size: once
V: TRBV6-5
J: TRBJ2-4
D: TRBD2

CDR3: CATSRGREETQYF
DNA: TGTGCCACCAGTCGCGGGAGAGAAGAGACCCAGTACTTC
size: NA
V: TRBV27
J: TRBJ2-5
D: TRBD2

CDR3: CASSPGGSNVADTQYF
DNA: TGTGCCAGCAGCCCCGGGGGGAGTAACGTAGCAGATACGCAGTATTTT
size: once
V: TRBV9
J: TRBJ2-3
D: TRBD2

CDR3: CASRSTGYYGYTF
DNA: TGTGCCAGCAGATCGACAGGCTATTATGGCTACACCTTC
size: NA
V: TRBV6-5
J: TRBJ1-2
D: NA

CDR3: CASSHFKVRDGGYTF
DNA: TGTGCCAGCAGCCACTTTAAGGTCAGGGATGGAGGCTACACCTTC
size: NA
V: TRBV2
J: TRBJ1-2
D: NA

CDR3: CASSFRATGGNYEQYF
DNA: TGTGCCAGCAGCTTCCGGGCCACAGGGGGCAACTACGAGCAGTACTTC
size: NA
V: TRBV11-2
J: TRBJ2-7
D: TRBD1

CDR3: CASSYTGAYGYTF
DNA: TGTGCCAGCAGTTACACAGGGGCCTATGGCTACACCTTC
size: NA
V: TRBV27
J: TRBJ1-2
D: TRBD1

CDR3: CASGGRDTQYF
DNA: TGTGCCAGCGGGGGGAGAGATACGCAGTATTTT
size: NA
V: TRBV12-3/TRBV12-4
J: TRBJ2-3
D: NA

CDR3: CASSLSSTSGVETQYF
DNA: TGTGCTAGCAGCCTAAGCTCGACTAGCGGGGTAGAGACCCAGTACTTC
size: few
V: TRBV7-7
J: TRBJ2-5
D: TRBD2

CDR3: CASSSTLGTEAFF
DNA: TGTGCCAGCAGCTCGACATTAGGCACTGAAGCTTTCTTT
size: few
V: TRBV11-2
J: TRBJ1-1
D: NA

CDR3: CASSVVQNTEAFF
DNA: TGTGCCAGCAGCGTAGTCCAGAACACTGAAGCTTTCTTT
size: NA
V: TRBV9
J: TRBJ1-1
D: NA

CDR3: CASTTSGSGETQYF
DNA: TGTGCCAGCACGACTAGCGGGAGTGGAGAGACCCAGTACTTC
size: NA
V: TRBV18
J: TRBJ2-5
D: TRBD2

CDR3: CASSLLQGYNEQFF
DNA: TGTGCCAGCAGTTTATTACAGGGGTACAATGAGCAGTTCTTC
size: once
V: TRBV27
J: TRBJ2-1
D: TRBD1

CDR3: CASSPGPWRQVETQYF
DNA: TGCGCCAGCAGCCCCGGGCCTTGGAGGCAAGTAGAGACCCAGTACTTC
size: NA
V: TRBV4-1
J: TRBJ2-5
D: NA

CDR3: CASSLGRDRHTDTQYF
DNA: TGCGCCAGCAGCTTGGGCCGGGACAGACACACAGATACGCAGTATTTT
size: NA
V: TRBV5-1
J: TRBJ2-3
D: TRBD1

CDR3: CASSLAVLAGVGEQFF
DNA: TGCGCCAGCAGCTTGGCCGTGTTAGCGGGGGTGGGTGAGCAGTTCTTC
size: NA
V: TRBV5-1
J: TRBJ2-1
D: TRBD2

CDR3: CASSLARQGADTQYF
DNA: TGCGCCAGCAGCTTGGCCAGGCAGGGGGCTGATACGCAGTATTTT
size: once
V: TRBV5-1
J: TRBJ2-3
D: TRBD1

CDR3: CASSPFDSSSGNTIYF
DNA: TGTGCCAGCTCACCTTTCGACAGTAGCTCTGGAAACACCATATATTTT
size: NA
V: TRBV18
J: TRBJ1-3
D: NA

CDR3: CASSPTAAYSYEQYF
DNA: TGCGCCAGCAGCCCGACTGCGGCGTACTCCTACGAGCAGTACTTC
size: NA
V: TRBV5-1
J: TRBJ2-7
D: NA